Listed below are T cell receptor beta chains from one sample, sequenced in a study of T-cell memory formation after mild COVID-19. TCRdb ran MiXCR on the 5' RACE reads and lists one entry per CDR3 protein. The sample has 180,000 or so distinct CDR3 sequences, more than 9% seen once. Input material: PBMCs or a T cell subset sorted from them (not recorded which). These receptors all stem from a man younger than 35 who had mild COVID-19 (a few samples of this study predate the infection). Cell type and time point are not known. The CDR3 runs from the conserved cysteine through the conserved F or W. Each record gives: D gene, J gene, clone size, V gene, CDR3 DNA, CDR3 protein. The D gene is left open where the match is weak. Some rows have no size entry. The others give once, few or many, or a class for an expanded clone.

>.|TRBJ1-2|.|TRBV3-1
TGTGCCAGCAGCCAAGTTTACGGCCACGAAGGCTACACCTTC
CASSQVYGHEGYTF
>.|TRBJ2-2|few|TRBV7-2
TGTGCCAGCGAGGGGCCAGGGAGGACCGGGGAGCTGTTTTTT
CASEGPGRTGELFF
>.|TRBJ2-3|.|TRBV24-1
TGTGCCACCAGTGATCCAGGGTGGCAAGGCACAGATACGCAGTATTTT
CATSDPGWQGTDTQYF
>.|TRBJ2-5|.|TRBV3-1
TGTGCCAGCAGCCACGCTCAGGGAACCCAGTACTTC
CASSHAQGTQYF
>TRBD1|TRBJ1-1|few|TRBV3-1
TGTGCCAGCAGCCAAGAAGGGGGCGATACTGAAGCTTTCTTT
CASSQEGGDTEAFF
>TRBD1|TRBJ2-7|few|TRBV7-2
TGTGCCAGCAGCCCAGACAGGGTAGCTCTGTACGAGCAGTACTTC
CASSPDRVALYEQYF
>.|TRBJ1-1|many|TRBV20-1
TGCAGTGCTAAGGAGTATGGAGCTTTCTTT
CSAKEYGAFF
>.|TRBJ2-2|many|TRBV12-3/TRBV12-4
TGTGCCAGCCTTCGGTCCACATACACCGGGGAGCTGTTTTTT
CASLRSTYTGELFF
>.|TRBJ2-2|.|TRBV11-2
TGTGCCAGCAGCGACAGGAGGAACACCGGGGAGCTGTTTTTT
CASSDRRNTGELFF
>TRBD1|TRBJ2-5|many|TRBV7-2
TGTGCCAGCAGCAGACAGGGTTGGGAGACCCAGTACTTC
CASSRQGWETQYF
>.|TRBJ2-7|many|TRBV7-2
TGTGCCAGCAGCCAAAGCCCCGGTCCCTACGAGCAGTACTTC
CASSQSPGPYEQYF